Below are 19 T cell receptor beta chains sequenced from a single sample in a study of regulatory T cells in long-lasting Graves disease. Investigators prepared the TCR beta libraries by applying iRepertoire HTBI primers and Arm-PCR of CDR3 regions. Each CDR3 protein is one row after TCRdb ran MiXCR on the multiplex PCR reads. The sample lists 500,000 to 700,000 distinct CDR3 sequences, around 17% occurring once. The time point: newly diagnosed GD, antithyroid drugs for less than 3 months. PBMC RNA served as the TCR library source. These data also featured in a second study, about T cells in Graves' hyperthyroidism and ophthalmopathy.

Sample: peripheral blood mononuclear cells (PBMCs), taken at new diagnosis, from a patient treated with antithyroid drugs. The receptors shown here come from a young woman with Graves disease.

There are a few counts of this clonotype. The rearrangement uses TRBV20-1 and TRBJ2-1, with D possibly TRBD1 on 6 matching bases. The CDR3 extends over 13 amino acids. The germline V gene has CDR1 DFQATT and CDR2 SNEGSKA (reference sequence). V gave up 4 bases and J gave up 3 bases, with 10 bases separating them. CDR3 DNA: TGCAGTGCTATGGTGGACAGCTACAATGAGCAGTTCTTC. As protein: CSAMVDSYNEQFF.

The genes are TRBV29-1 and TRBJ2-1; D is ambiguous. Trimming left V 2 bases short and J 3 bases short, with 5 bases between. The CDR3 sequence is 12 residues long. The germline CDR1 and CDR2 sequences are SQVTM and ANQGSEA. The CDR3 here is CSVEKNYNEQFF. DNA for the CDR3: TGCAGCGTTGAAAAGAACTACAATGAGCAGTTCTTC.

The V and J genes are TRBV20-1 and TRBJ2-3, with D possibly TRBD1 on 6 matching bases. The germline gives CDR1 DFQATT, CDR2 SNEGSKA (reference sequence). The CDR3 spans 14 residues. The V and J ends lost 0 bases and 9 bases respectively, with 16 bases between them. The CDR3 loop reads CSAREGGGPRTQYF. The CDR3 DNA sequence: TGCAGTGCTAGAGAGGGTGGGGGCCCACGGACGCAGTATTTT.

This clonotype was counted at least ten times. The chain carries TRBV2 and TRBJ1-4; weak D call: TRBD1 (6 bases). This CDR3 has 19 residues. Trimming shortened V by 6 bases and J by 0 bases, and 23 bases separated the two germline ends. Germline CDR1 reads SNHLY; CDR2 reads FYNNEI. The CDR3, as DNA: TGTGCCAGCAGGCGCGGGACATCTCCTTTCTTAGCAACTAATGAAAAACTGTTTTTT. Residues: CASRRGTSPFLATNEKLFF.

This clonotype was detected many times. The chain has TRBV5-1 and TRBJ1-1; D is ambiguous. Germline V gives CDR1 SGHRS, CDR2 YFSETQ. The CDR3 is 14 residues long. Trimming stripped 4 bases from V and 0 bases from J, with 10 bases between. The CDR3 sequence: CASSETVMNTEAFF. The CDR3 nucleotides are TGCGCCAGCAGCGAAACAGTTATGAACACTGAAGCTTTCTTT.

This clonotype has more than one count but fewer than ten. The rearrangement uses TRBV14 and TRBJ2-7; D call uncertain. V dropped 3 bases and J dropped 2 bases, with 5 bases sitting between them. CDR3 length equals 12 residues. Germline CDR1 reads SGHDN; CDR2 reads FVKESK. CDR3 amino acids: CASSHQTYEQYF. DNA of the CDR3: TGTGCCAGCAGCCACCAAACCTACGAGCAGTACTTC. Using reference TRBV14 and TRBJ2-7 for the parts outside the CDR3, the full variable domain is EAGVTQFPSHSVIEKGQTVTLRCDPISGHDNLYWYRRVMGKEIKFLLHFVKESKQDESGMPNNRFLAERTGGTYSTLKVQPAELEDSGVYFCASSHQTYEQYFGPGTRLTVT.

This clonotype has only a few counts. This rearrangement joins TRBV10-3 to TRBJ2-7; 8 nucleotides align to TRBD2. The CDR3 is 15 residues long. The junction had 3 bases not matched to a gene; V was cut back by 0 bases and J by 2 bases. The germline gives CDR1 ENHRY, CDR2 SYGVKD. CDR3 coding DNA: TGTGCCATCAGTGAGTCTAGCGGGAAAACCTACGAGCAGTACTTC. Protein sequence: CAISESSGKTYEQYF.

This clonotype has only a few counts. CDR3: CASSLGTAERNEQFF. The CDR3 DNA reads TGTGCCAGCAGTTTAGGGACCGCGGAGAGGAATGAGCAGTTCTTC. V gene TRBV28 combines with J gene TRBJ2-1; the D gene could be TRBD1 or TRBD2 (5 bases each). The CDR3 sequence is 15 residues long. The ends were cut back, 2 bases at V and 7 bases at J, with 15 bases in the middle. CDR1 is MDHEN and CDR2 is SYDVKM in the germline V gene.

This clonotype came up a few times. CDR3 protein: CASSYIFASGGGAQHF. CDR3 nucleotides: TGTGCCAGCAGTTATATTTTCGCCTCGGGGGGGGGAGCCCAGCATTTT. This chain connects TRBV12-3 or TRBV12-4 to TRBJ1-5; D possibly corresponds to TRBD1 (5 bases). Trimming stripped 4 bases from V and 11 bases from J, with 24 bases between. The CDR3 contains 16 residues.

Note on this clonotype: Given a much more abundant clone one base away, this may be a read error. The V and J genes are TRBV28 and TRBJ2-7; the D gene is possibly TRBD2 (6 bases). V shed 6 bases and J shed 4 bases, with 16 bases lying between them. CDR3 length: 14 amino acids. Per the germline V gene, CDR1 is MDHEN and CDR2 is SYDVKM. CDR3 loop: CASSRPSALYEQYF. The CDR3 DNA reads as TGTGCCAGCAGCCGTCCTAGCGCTCTTTACGAGCAGTACTTC.

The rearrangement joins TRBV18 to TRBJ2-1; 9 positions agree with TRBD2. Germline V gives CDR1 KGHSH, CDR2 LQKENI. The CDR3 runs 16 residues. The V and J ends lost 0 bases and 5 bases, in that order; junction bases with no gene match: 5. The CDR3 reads CASSPPGIAGDNEQFF. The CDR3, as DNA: TGTGCCAGCTCACCACCGGGGATAGCGGGGGACAATGAGCAGTTCTTC.

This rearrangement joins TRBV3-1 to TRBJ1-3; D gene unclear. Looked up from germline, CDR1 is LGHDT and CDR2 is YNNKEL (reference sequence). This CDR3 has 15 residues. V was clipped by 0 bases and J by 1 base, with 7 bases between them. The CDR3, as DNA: TGTGCCAGCAGCCAAGAACGCACATCTGGAAACACCATATATTTT. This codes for CASSQERTSGNTIYF.

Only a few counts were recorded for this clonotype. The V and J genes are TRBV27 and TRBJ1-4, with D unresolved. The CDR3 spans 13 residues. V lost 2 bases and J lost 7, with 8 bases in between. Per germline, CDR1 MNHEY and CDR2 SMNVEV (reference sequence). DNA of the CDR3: TGTGCCAGCAGTTTAAGGAAGGGTGAAAAACTGTTTTTT. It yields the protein CASSLRKGEKLFF.

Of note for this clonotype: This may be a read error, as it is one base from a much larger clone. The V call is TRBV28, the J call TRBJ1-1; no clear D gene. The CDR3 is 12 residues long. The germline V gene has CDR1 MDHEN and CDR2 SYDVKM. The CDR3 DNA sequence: TGTGCCAGCAGTTTTTCCCGGACTGAAGCTCTCTTT. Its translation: CASSFSRTEALF.

CDR3 bases: TGTGCCAGCACTTCACTGACAGGGCGCACTGAAGCTTTCTTT. Translated, it gives CASTSLTGRTEAFF. V is TRBV7-2 and J is TRBJ1-1; TRBD1 matches 7 bases. CDR1 is SGHTA and CDR2 is FQGNSA in the germline V gene. The V segment lost 7 bases and the J segment 4 bases; nucleotides outside the gene matches: 9. This CDR3 is built from 14 residues.

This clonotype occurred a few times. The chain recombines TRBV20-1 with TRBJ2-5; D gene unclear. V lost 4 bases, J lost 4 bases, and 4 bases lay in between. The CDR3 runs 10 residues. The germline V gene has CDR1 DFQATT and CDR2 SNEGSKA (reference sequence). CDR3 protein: CSANRETQYF. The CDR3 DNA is TGCAGTGCTAACAGAGAGACCCAGTACTTC.

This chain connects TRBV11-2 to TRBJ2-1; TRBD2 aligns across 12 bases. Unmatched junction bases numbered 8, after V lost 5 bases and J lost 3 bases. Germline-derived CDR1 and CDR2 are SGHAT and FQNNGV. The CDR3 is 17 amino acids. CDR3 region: CASSESPTSGSYNEQFF. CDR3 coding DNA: TGTGCCAGCAGCGAATCGCCGACTAGCGGGAGCTACAATGAGCAGTTCTTC.

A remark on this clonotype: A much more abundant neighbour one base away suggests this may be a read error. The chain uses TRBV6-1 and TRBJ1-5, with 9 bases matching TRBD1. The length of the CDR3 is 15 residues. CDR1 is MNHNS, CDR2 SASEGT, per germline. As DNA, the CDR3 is TGTGCCAGCAGGCGGACAGGGGATAGCAGTCAGCCCCAGCATTTT. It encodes CASRRTGDSSQPQHF.

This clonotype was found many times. The CDR3 spells CSASGLGPSSYEQYF. The CDR3 DNA follows: TGCAGTGCCAGTGGATTAGGCCCCAGCTCCTACGAGCAGTACTTC. The chain joins TRBV20-1 to TRBJ2-7; D not certain. Germline V CDR1 and CDR2: DFQATT, SNEGSKA (reference sequence). With 6 bases removed from V and 0 bases from J, the gap between germline ends came to 18 bases. The CDR3 contains 15 residues.